The 5 T cell receptor beta chains listed next were all sequenced from one sample in a study of spatial heterogeneity in lung cancer. Time point described: sample taken at primary tumor resection. The sequenced material consisted of unsorted whole RNA from tumor, nontumor lung or frozen PBMC. One entry per CDR3 protein results from TCRdb running MiXCR on the 5' RACE reads. The table lists more than 10,000 distinct CDR3 sequences, about 5.1% of them singletons. Sequenced material: lung tumor tissue, taken at surgery. The origin of the receptors is a human donor with early-stage non-small cell lung cancer.

In its sample, this clonotype was seen many times. This beta chain is an unintended read in a library built for alpha chains; its size means little. This chain's CDR3 is CASSLVDSAAANVLTF. In nucleotides, the CDR3 is TGTGCCAGCAGCTTAGTGGATTCGGCAGCTGCCAACGTCCTGACTTTC. The chain combines TRBV7-2 with TRBJ2-6; D gene ambiguous. The CDR3 consists of 16 residues. CDR1 and CDR2 from the germline V gene are SGHTA and FQGNSA. The germline V and J ends were trimmed by 1 base and 7 bases, with 14 bases remaining between them. Combining the CDR3 with reference TRBV7-2 and TRBJ2-6 gives the whole variable domain GAGVSQSPSNKVTEKGKDVELRCDPISGHTALYWYRQSLGQGLEFLIYFQGNSAPDKSGLPSDRFSAERTGGSVSTLTIQRTQQEDSAVYLCASSLVDSAAANVLTFGAGSRLTVL.

This clonotype was recorded many times. This beta chain appears as a stray read in a library generated for alpha chains; its size is not informative. CDR3 DNA: TGTGCCAGCAGTCCTGATGGGAGGGAGTGGAATCAGCCCCAGCATTTT. It yields the protein CASSPDGREWNQPQHF. This chain connects TRBV28 to TRBJ1-5; D gene ambiguous. The V end lost 5 bases, the J end lost 4 bases, and 18 bases lay between the germline ends. The CDR3 is 16 amino acids. CDR1 and CDR2 from the germline V gene are MDHEN and SYDVKM.

This clonotype showed up many times. Found in a library prepared for alpha chains, this beta chain is an off-target read, and its abundance has little meaning. The rearrangement uses TRBV9 and TRBJ2-3, with a weak D call TRBD2 (6 bases). V dropped 4 bases and J dropped 6 bases, with 21 bases sitting between them. CDR1 is SGDLS and CDR2 is YYNGEE in the germline V gene. This CDR3 is 16 amino acids long. The CDR3 spells CASSFQTGDPSDTQYF. The DNA of the CDR3 is TGTGCCAGCAGCTTTCAAACGGGGGATCCAAGCGATACGCAGTATTTT. Full variable domain (remainder filled in from reference TRBV9 and TRBJ2-3): DSGVTQTPKHLITATGQRVTLRCSPRSGDLSVYWYQQSLDQGLQFLIQYYNGEERAKGNILERFSAQQFPDLHSELNLSSLELGDSALYFCASSFQTGDPSDTQYFGPGTRLTVL.

This clonotype was recorded many times. The library was built for alpha chains, so this beta chain is an off-target read and its size means little. The gene calls are TRBV6-6 and TRBJ1-2; the D gene is possibly TRBD1 (6 bases). Germline assignment: CDR1 MNHNY and CDR2 SVGAGI (reference sequence). The V gene lost 7 bases and the J gene lost 0 bases, with 18 bases spanning the gap. This CDR3 has 16 amino acids. The CDR3 nucleotides are TGTGCCAGCAACCCCAGGGGCAGTAGATCTAACTATGGCTACACCTTC. This gives the protein CASNPRGSRSNYGYTF.

This clonotype was seen many times. Within a library made for alpha chains, this beta chain is off target, and its count is uninformative. The chain joins TRBV28 to TRBJ1-1, with TRBD1 as a possible D gene (5 bases). The germline CDR1 and CDR2 sequences are MDHEN and SYDVKM. This CDR3 is 15 amino acids long. Trimming cost V 6 bases and J 1 base, with 15 bases left between them. The CDR3 nucleotides read TGTGCCAGCAGACCTGGACTGGGACCGAACACTGAAGCTTTCTTT. Translation gives CASRPGLGPNTEAFF. Supplemented by reference TRBV28 and TRBJ1-1, the full variable domain reads DVKVTQSSRYLVKRTGEKVFLECVQDMDHENMFWYRQDPGLGLRLIYFSYDVKMKEKGDIPEGYSVSREKKERFSLILESASTNQTSMYLCASRPGLGPNTEAFFGQGTRLTVV.